Following are 26 T cell receptor beta chains from one sample sequenced in a study of early T cells in non-severe SARS-CoV-2 infection. TCRdb called the 5' RACE reads again in MiXCR, with one record for every CDR3 protein. The sample yields tens of thousands of distinct CDR3 sequences, about an eighth seen once. The sequenced sample was whole blood. The source of these receptors is an adult who was a healthcare worker with PCR-confirmed SARS-CoV-2 infection or an uninfected control (not recorded which).

The chain employs TRBV11-2 and TRBJ2-3; TRBD1 aligns across 7 bases. The germline gives CDR1 SGHAT, CDR2 FQNNGV. V was clipped by 3 bases and J by 6 bases; unmatched bases: 9. The CDR3 is made up of 15 amino acids. In DNA form, the CDR3 reads TGTGCCAGCAGCTTCGGGACAGAAGGTCGGGATACGCAGTATTTT. It codes for CASSFGTEGRDTQYF.

This clonotype has only a few counts. The J gene is TRBJ2-7, the V gene TRBV7-2, with a weak D call TRBD2 (5 bases). This CDR3 has 14 residues. Deletions cut 5 bases from V and 0 bases from J, with 11 bases between. The V gene's germline CDR1 is SGHTA and CDR2 FQGNSA. CDR3: CASSPDWGSYEQYF. The CDR3 DNA follows: TGTGCCAGCAGCCCGGACTGGGGCTCCTACGAGCAGTACTTC.

This clonotype was seen a handful of times. The chain is built from TRBV7-2 and TRBJ2-1; 9 nucleotides align to TRBD2. The V gene's germline CDR1 is SGHTA and CDR2 FQGNSA. The CDR3 runs 16 residues. V lost 1 base, J lost 4 bases, and 5 bases stayed unmatched. The CDR3 reads CASSLVRREGYNEQFF. CDR3 bases: TGTGCCAGCAGCTTAGTCCGGCGGGAGGGGTACAATGAGCAGTTCTTC.

The rearrangement joins TRBV11-2 to TRBJ1-1; 7 nucleotides agree with TRBD1. The CDR3 is made up of 15 amino acids. With V trimmed by 5 bases and J by 1 base, 7 bases remained unmatched. Germline V CDR1 and CDR2: SGHAT, FQNNGV. CDR3 protein: CASSVGTVGNTEAFF. The CDR3 DNA sequence: TGTGCCAGCAGCGTAGGGACAGTGGGGAACACTGAAGCTTTCTTT.

The chain combines TRBV7-2 with TRBJ2-5; 8 nucleotides align to TRBD2. Germline assignment: CDR1 SGHTA and CDR2 FQGNSA. CDR3 length: 14 amino acids. With V trimmed by 3 bases and J by 2 bases, 2 bases remained unmatched. The CDR3 DNA follows: TGTGCCAGCAGCTTCCAGCGGGGGCAAGAGACCCAGTACTTC. It yields the protein CASSFQRGQETQYF.

There are many counts of this clonotype. The chain recombines TRBV5-6 with TRBJ2-7, with a possible D match to TRBD2 (5 bases). CDR1 is SGHDT and CDR2 is YYEEEE in the germline V gene. There are 12 residues in the CDR3. The germline V and J ends were trimmed by 6 bases and 3 bases, with 10 bases remaining between them. The CDR3, as DNA: TGTGCCAGCACCCTGGGAGTCTACGAGCAGTACTTC. It codes for CASTLGVYEQYF.

This clonotype was found many times. The rearrangement links TRBV10-3 to TRBJ2-1; 15 nucleotides match TRBD2. J gave up 7 bases and V 8 bases, and 12 bases lay outside the gene matches. This CDR3 has 17 amino acids. Germline CDR1 ENHRY, CDR2 SYGVKD. The CDR3 here is CAISSGLAGGPVNEQFF. The CDR3 DNA follows: TGTGCCATCTCATCCGGACTAGCGGGAGGGCCTGTGAATGAGCAGTTCTTC.

There are many counts of this clonotype. The chain combines TRBV15 with TRBJ2-3; TRBD2 matches at 9 bases. The length of the CDR3 is 17 residues. Germline loops: CDR1 LNHNV, CDR2 YYDKDF (reference sequence). With V trimmed by 0 bases and J by 5 bases, 9 bases remained unmatched. The CDR3 is CATSRDVGTSLLDTQYF. The CDR3 coding sequence is TGTGCCACCAGCAGAGACGTCGGGACTAGCCTGTTAGATACGCAGTATTTT.

The gene calls are TRBV10-3 and TRBJ2-1, with D maybe TRBD2 (5 bases). The ends were cut back, 6 bases at V and 3 bases at J, with 6 bases in the middle. CDR1 and CDR2 from the germline V gene are ENHRY and SYGVKD. The CDR3 is 12 residues long. CDR3 nucleotide sequence: TGTGCCATCAGCGGGGTCTACAATGAGCAGTTCTTC. Translating it yields CAISGVYNEQFF.

This clonotype was observed a few times. The chain is built from TRBV29-1 and TRBJ2-1; 9 nucleotides agree with TRBD1. V lost 4 bases to trimming and J lost 7 bases; unmatched junction nucleotides: 8. The V gene's germline CDR1 is SQVTM and CDR2 ANQGSEA. This CDR3 spans 14 amino acids. The CDR3 reads CSVGDRGLPNEQFF. The CDR3 DNA follows: TGCAGCGTTGGCGACAGGGGGTTACCTAATGAGCAGTTCTTC.

This clonotype was detected only a few times. V usage is TRBV3-1 and J usage is TRBJ2-7; D is possibly TRBD1 (6 bases). V dropped 0 bases and J dropped 4 bases, with 10 bases sitting between them. The length of the CDR3 is 14 residues. Germline lookup yields CDR1 LGHDT and CDR2 YNNKEL (reference sequence). CDR3 nucleotide sequence: TGTGCCAGCAGCCAAGATGGGACACATTACGAGCAGTACTTC. It codes for CASSQDGTHYEQYF.

The chain carries TRBV20-1 and TRBJ1-2, with D tentatively TRBD1 (6 bases). Trimming pared 7 bases from V and 2 bases from J, leaving 14 bases between. Germline CDR1 reads DFQATT; CDR2 reads SNEGSKA (reference sequence). CDR3 length: 13 residues. CDR3 amino acids: CSVPTGGNYGYTF. In DNA, the CDR3 is TGCAGTGTCCCGACAGGTGGGAACTATGGCTACACCTTC.

This clonotype was observed many times. The chain carries TRBV7-9 and TRBJ2-5; TRBD2 matches at 10 bases. Looked up from germline, CDR1 is SEHNR and CDR2 is FQNEAQ (reference sequence). This CDR3 region has 16 residues. V was clipped by 5 bases and J by 4 bases; unmatched bases: 10. The CDR3 bases are TGTGCCAGCAGCCCCCTCAGCGGGGGGGCCAGAGAGACCCAGTACTTC. It translates to CASSPLSGGARETQYF.

This clonotype turned up a few times. The chain employs TRBV5-1 and TRBJ2-5, with TRBD2 matching over 8 bases. Germline CDR1 and CDR2: SGHRS and YFSETQ. The CDR3 spans 14 residues. J lost 4 bases, V lost 2 bases, and 4 bases had no gene match. The CDR3 loop reads CASSLAGAGETQYF. CDR3 nucleotides: TGCGCCAGCAGCTTAGCGGGAGCTGGAGAGACCCAGTACTTC.

This clonotype has ten or more counts. V and J are TRBV7-6 and TRBJ2-6, with D perhaps assigned TRBD1 or TRBD2 (5 bases each). The CDR3 sequence is 15 residues long. Deletions cut 0 bases from V and 4 bases from J, with 7 bases between. The germline gives CDR1 SGHVS, CDR2 FNYEAQ. The CDR3 nucleotides are TGTGCCAGCAGCTTAGCCGGGACCGGGGCCAACGTCCTGACTTTC. Amino acids: CASSLAGTGANVLTF. Supplemented by reference TRBV7-6 and TRBJ2-6, the full variable domain reads GAGVSQSPRYKVTKRGQDVALRCDPISGHVSLYWYRQALGQGPEFLTYFNYEAQQDKSGLPNDRFSAERPEGSISTLTIQRTEQRDSAMYRCASSLAGTGANVLTFGAGSRLTVL.

The rearrangement joins TRBV7-2 to TRBJ2-3, with D maybe TRBD1 (6 bases). V lost 1 base to trimming and J lost 5 bases, with 10 bases between them. The CDR3 covers 14 residues. From germline, CDR1 is SGHTA and CDR2 FQGNSA. The CDR3 DNA sequence: TGTGCCAGCAGCTTAGAGGGGGTGGAAGATACGCAGTATTTT. Translating it yields CASSLEGVEDTQYF.

This clonotype was detected ten times or more. The chain combines TRBV10-3 with TRBJ2-1; 7 positions agree with TRBD1. Trimming took 2 bases from V and 4 from J; bases not matched to a gene: 14. CDR3 size: 18 residues. Germline CDR1 and CDR2: ENHRY and SYGVKD. The CDR3 region is CAISELDRVPPFYNEQFF. CDR3 sequence (DNA): TGTGCCATCAGTGAGCTTGACAGGGTCCCCCCGTTTTACAATGAGCAGTTCTTC.

The CDR3 is CASSVRFQETQYF. The CDR3 region has the DNA TGTGCCAGCAGCGTACGTTTTCAGGAGACCCAGTACTTC. The rearrangement joins TRBV9 to TRBJ2-5; D not resolved. Germline V gene sequence: CDR1 SGDLS, CDR2 YYNGEE. The CDR3 has 13 residues. The V and J ends lost 1 base and 5 bases respectively, with 9 bases between them.

The chain couples TRBV7-6 to TRBJ1-5; maybe TRBD1 (5 bases). Trimming took 1 base from V and 3 from J, leaving 19 bases between them. In germline, CDR1 is SGHVS, CDR2 FNYEAQ. There are 18 residues in the CDR3. In DNA, the CDR3 is TGTGCCAGCAGCTTAGGTCCCCCCGCGGGGGTACTCAATCAGCCCCAGCATTTT. Residues: CASSLGPPAGVLNQPQHF. The full variable domain, completed using reference TRBV7-6 and TRBJ1-5, is GAGVSQSPRYKVTKRGQDVALRCDPISGHVSLYWYRQALGQGPEFLTYFNYEAQQDKSGLPNDRFSAERPEGSISTLTIQRTEQRDSAMYRCASSLGPPAGVLNQPQHFGDGTRLSIL.

This clonotype was counted at least ten times. This sequence joins TRBV9 and TRBJ2-1, with D perhaps TRBD1 (7 bases). This CDR3 has 14 residues. The V gene lost 2 bases and the J gene lost 5 bases, with 11 bases spanning the gap. From germline, CDR1 is SGDLS and CDR2 YYNGEE. The CDR3 loop reads CASSVGGTDNEQFF. The CDR3 bases are TGTGCCAGCAGCGTCGGCGGGACAGACAATGAGCAGTTCTTC.

The genes are TRBV5-6 and TRBJ2-7; TRBD2 agrees at 8 bases. Germline assignment: CDR1 SGHDT and CDR2 YYEEEE. J gave up 6 bases and V 1 base, and 9 bases lay outside the gene matches. The CDR3 runs to 15 residues. This CDR3 reads CASSLSFLAGREQYF. The CDR3 region has the DNA TGTGCCAGCAGCTTGAGTTTCCTAGCGGGTCGCGAGCAGTACTTC.

This clonotype was observed many times. The chain employs TRBV7-9 and TRBJ1-3; D is ambiguous. Germline CDR1 is SEHNR and CDR2 is FQNEAQ (reference sequence). V dropped 5 bases and J dropped 0 bases, with 14 bases sitting between them. CDR3 length equals 16 residues. The CDR3 region has the DNA TGTGCCAGCAGCCGCGAAGACACGAGCTCTGGAAACACCATATATTTT. It yields the protein CASSREDTSSGNTIYF.

This clonotype was observed a handful of times. V and J are TRBV5-1 and TRBJ2-1; D unresolved. The V gene lost 4 bases and the J gene lost 4 bases, with 15 bases spanning the gap. Germline V gene lookup returns CDR1 SGHRS and CDR2 YFSETQ. The CDR3 consists of 15 residues. The CDR3 region has the DNA TGCGCCAGCAGCCCATACGGTGTGGGGTACAATGAGCAGTTCTTC. It is translated as CASSPYGVGYNEQFF.

V is TRBV3-1 and J is TRBJ2-6; no clear D gene. From germline, CDR1 is LGHDT and CDR2 YNNKEL (reference sequence). V was trimmed by 6 bases and J by 0 bases, leaving 6 bases between them. This CDR3 has 14 residues. CDR3 residues: CASSPFSGANVLTF. The CDR3, as DNA: TGTGCCAGCAGTCCTTTCTCTGGGGCCAACGTCCTGACTTTC.

The genes are TRBV9 and TRBJ2-3; perhaps TRBD1 as D (6 bases). CDR1 is SGDLS and CDR2 is YYNGEE in the germline V gene. The CDR3 length is 14 residues. The ends were cut back, 2 bases at V and 4 bases at J, with 11 bases in the middle. CDR3 sequence reads: CASSVTGRSDTQYF. The CDR3 DNA reads as TGTGCCAGCAGCGTTACAGGGAGATCAGATACGCAGTATTTT.

This clonotype turned up a few times. The V gene is TRBV2, the J gene TRBJ1-2; TRBD1 is a possible D gene (5 bases). The germline V gene has CDR1 SNHLY and CDR2 FYNNEI. The CDR3 spans 15 residues. Trimming stripped 3 bases from V and 4 bases from J, with 15 bases between. The CDR3 sequence: CASSDWGGGFYGYTF. The CDR3 region has the DNA TGTGCCAGCAGTGACTGGGGCGGTGGTTTCTATGGCTACACCTTC.